This T cell receptor beta chain came from a study of T cells in Graves' hyperthyroidism and ophthalmopathy. Study findings and constraints: The model foresaw ophthalmopathy a median 6.5 months prior to onset.

TCR beta CDR3 sequences were amplified from RNA transcripts. HTBI primers were used for first-round RT-PCR of the TCR CDR3. MiXCR, run by TCRdb on the multiplex PCR reads, gives a single entry per CDR3 protein. The data contain some 140,000 distinct CDR3 sequences, roughly a fifth of them singletons. In this sample, this clonotype turned up a few times. The antigen remains undetermined. With 1 base removed from V and 0 bases from J, the gap between germline ends came to 10 bases. This CDR3 spans 16 amino acids. PBMCs were obtained from 10 ml fresh peripheral blood. This TCR was sampled from a woman aged 50 to 60 with Graves' hyperthyroidism that later progressed to Graves' ophthalmopathy. The chain carries TRBV12-3 or TRBV12-4 and TRBJ1-3; D not resolved. Sequenced material: blood. The CDR3 nucleotides read TGTGCCAGCAGTTTAGGAGGGTTTAACTCTGGAAACACCATATATTTT. Encoded protein: CASSLGGFNSGNTIYF.